This T cell receptor beta chain was sequenced during a study of blood T cell repertoires in COVID-19. Participants were aged about 18 to 89 years from 20 to 30 US areas. Method: immunoSEQ multiplex PCR; TCRdb's copy keeps in-frame clones and lacks some. The table has approximately 250,000 clones, about 87% seen once. The germline V gene encodes CDR1 MRHNA and CDR2 SNTAGT. The CDR3 spans 15 residues. The ends were cut back, 4 bases at V and 8 bases at J, with 20 bases in the middle. The receptor was derived from a woman aged 30 to 39 with acute COVID-19. The chain couples TRBV6-4 to TRBJ1-2; a possible D gene is TRBD1 (6 bases). Sequenced material: PBMCs or T cells enriched from blood (not recorded which). As DNA, the CDR3 is TGTGCCAGCAGTGCCGCCTTAACAGGGCTAGGGGGCTACACCTTC. As protein: CASSAALTGLGGYTF.